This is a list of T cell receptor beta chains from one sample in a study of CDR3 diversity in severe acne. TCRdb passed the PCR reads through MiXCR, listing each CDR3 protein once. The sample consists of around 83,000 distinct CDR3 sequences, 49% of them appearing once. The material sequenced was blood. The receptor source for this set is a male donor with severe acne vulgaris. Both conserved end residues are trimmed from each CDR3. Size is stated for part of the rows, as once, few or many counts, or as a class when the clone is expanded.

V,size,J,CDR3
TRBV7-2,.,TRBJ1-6,ASSFWDHSPLH
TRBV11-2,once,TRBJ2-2,ASSQNSGRAPGELF
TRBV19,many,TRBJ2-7,ASPRAYEQY
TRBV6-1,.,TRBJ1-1,ASSRQGEFGEAF
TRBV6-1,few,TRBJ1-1,ASKLSGTEAF
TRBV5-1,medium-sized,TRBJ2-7,ASSLSSPSYEQY
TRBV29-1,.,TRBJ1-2,SVGQGVYGYT
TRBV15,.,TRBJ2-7,ATSRALTYEQY
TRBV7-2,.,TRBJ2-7,ASSLGGRECYEQY
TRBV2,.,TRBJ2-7,ASLRLAGGREQY
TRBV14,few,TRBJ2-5,ASSQDGYGETQY
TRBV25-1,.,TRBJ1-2,ASSVSDRDGYT
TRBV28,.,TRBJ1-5,AGSFGPGQGFSQPQH
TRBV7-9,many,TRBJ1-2,ASSLVVWDGYT
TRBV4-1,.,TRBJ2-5,ASSLEETGAETQY
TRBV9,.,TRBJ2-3,ASSASGADTQY
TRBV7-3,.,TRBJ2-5,ASSLAGQGQETQY
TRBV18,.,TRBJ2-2,ASSLQASGNTGELF
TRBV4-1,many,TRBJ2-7,ASSHLDSSTYEQY
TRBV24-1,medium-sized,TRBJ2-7,ATSGRYEQY